This T cell receptor beta chain was identified during a study of blood T cells in healthy people across ages. It was with a sample-barcoded 5' primer and a J-beta primer mix that a second PCR of roughly 7 to 12 cycles was run. At least 3 million CDR3-containing paired-end reads were obtained per sample. TCRdb re-analysed the 5' RACE reads in MiXCR, keeping a single row per CDR3 protein. Seen here are about 580,000 distinct CDR3 sequences, about 45% observed once, and the top ten hold approximately 23%. Trimming took 2 bases from V and 9 from J, leaving 16 bases between them. The germline V gene has CDR1 MNHNY and CDR2 SVGAGI (reference sequence). This CDR3 spans 14 amino acids. This clonotype was detected only a few times.

The chain combines TRBV6-6 with TRBJ2-5; D may correspond to TRBD1 or TRBD2 (7 bases each). Sequencing input: blood. The receptor was isolated from a man aged 80 or over in good health. The CDR3 here is CASSYGAAGGAQYF. The CDR3 coding sequence is TGTGCCAGCAGTTACGGAGCGGCAGGGGGGGCCCAGTACTTC.